The 11 T cell receptor beta chains below were found in one sample sequenced in a study of cytomegalovirus exposure and HLA in healthy donors. Use of 60 Vbeta and 13 Jbeta primers characterized the PCR. Repertoires were generated with immunoSEQ multiplex PCR, while TCRdb's copy carries only in-frame clones and drops some. The sample records approximately 50,000 clones, around 50% being singletons. Sequencing used PBMCs. The receptors shown here come from a human donor in good health.

J is TRBJ2-3 and V is TRBV7-9; 7 bases line up with TRBD1. CDR1 and CDR2 from the germline V gene are SEHNR and FQNEAQ (reference sequence). The CDR3 is made up of 15 amino acids. J lost 4 bases, V lost 1 base, and 5 bases had no gene match. This chain's CDR3 is CASSLGQGLSDTQYF. CDR3 in DNA: TGTGCCAGCAGCTTAGGACAGGGTCTGTCAGATACGCAGTATTTT.

The chain carries TRBV7-9 and TRBJ2-7, with D maybe TRBD1 (6 bases). This CDR3 comprises 16 residues. Looked up from germline, CDR1 is SEHNR and CDR2 is FQNEAQ (reference sequence). V was cut by 3 bases and J by 7 bases, with 22 bases left in between. The CDR3 reads CASSFLKGRGSGEQYF. In DNA, the CDR3 is TGTGCCAGCAGCTTCCTCAAGGGCAGGGGTTCTGGTGAGCAGTACTTC.

The V gene is TRBV5-6, the J gene TRBJ2-3, with 10 bases that match TRBD2. Germline trimming cut 2 bases from V and 3 bases from J; bases unmatched to any gene: 6. The CDR3 is made up of 16 amino acids. Germline-derived CDR1 and CDR2 are SGHDT and YYEEEE. The DNA of the CDR3 is TGTGCCAGCAGCTTCAGCGGGGGGGCTGGTACAGATACGCAGTATTTT. This gives the protein CASSFSGGAGTDTQYF.

The gene calls are TRBV18 and TRBJ1-5; 8 bases map to TRBD1. The germline gives CDR1 KGHSH, CDR2 LQKENI. The length of the CDR3 is 15 residues. V lost 1 base to trimming and J lost 6 bases; unmatched junction nucleotides: 5. The CDR3 region has the DNA TGTGCCAGCTCACCACAGGACAGGGCTGGTCAGCCCCAGCATTTT. Protein: CASSPQDRAGQPQHF.

This chain uses TRBV7-2 with TRBJ1-1, with unresolved D. The V gene's germline CDR1 is SGHTA and CDR2 FQGNSA. Trimming cost V 7 bases and J 2 bases, with 17 bases left between them. This CDR3 comprises 15 residues. Here the CDR3 reads CASTLGLTLNTEAFF. The CDR3 DNA follows: TGTGCCAGCACCTTGGGTCTTACACTAAACACTGAAGCTTTCTTT.

The J gene is TRBJ1-2, the V gene TRBV7-2; 8 nucleotides align to TRBD1. CDR3 size: 14 residues. J was trimmed by 5 bases and V by 6 bases; bases with no gene match: 8. Germline-derived CDR1 and CDR2 are SGHTA and FQGNSA. The DNA for the CDR3 is TGTGCCAGCAGTCGCCCGGACAGGGATTATGGCTACACCTTC. Protein product: CASSRPDRDYGYTF.

The genes are TRBV10-3 and TRBJ1-5; D possibly corresponds to TRBD1 (6 bases). The V gene lost 10 bases and the J gene lost 5 bases, with 21 bases spanning the gap. Germline CDR1 reads ENHRY; CDR2 reads SYGVKD. The CDR3 is 15 residues long. The CDR3 DNA follows: TGTGCCACCTCAATGGGGGGGGCTGGGGATCAGCCCCAGCATTTT. It yields the protein CATSMGGAGDQPQHF.

This rearrangement joins TRBV2 to TRBJ2-7, with 10 bases fitting TRBD1. This CDR3 has 16 amino acids. V lost 6 bases, J lost 2 bases, and 10 bases stayed unmatched. Germline values: CDR1 SNHLY, CDR2 FYNNEI. The CDR3 sequence is CASRLRPGQGTYEQYF. CDR3 nucleotides: TGTGCCAGCAGATTGAGACCGGGACAGGGGACCTACGAGCAGTACTTC.

The genes are TRBV7-2 and TRBJ2-5; 8 bases are a match to TRBD2. The V and J ends lost 5 bases and 5 bases, in that order; junction bases with no gene match: 10. The CDR3 is 15 residues long. Per germline, CDR1 SGHTA and CDR2 FQGNSA. The CDR3 bases are TGTGCCAGCAGCCTTATTCGGGGGGGCGGGGAGACCCAGTACTTC. Translated: CASSLIRGGGETQYF.

The chain has TRBV7-9 and TRBJ2-7, with a possible D match to TRBD1 (5 bases). CDR1 and CDR2 (germline): SEHNR, FQNEAQ (reference sequence). This CDR3 region has 15 residues. The germline V and J ends were trimmed by 8 bases and 3 bases, with 20 bases remaining between them. The CDR3 loop is CASGSRSWQGYEQYF. CDR3 coding DNA: TGTGCCAGCGGGTCGAGGAGTTGGCAGGGCTACGAGCAGTACTTC.

Worth noting for this clone: Other DNA sequences in the same sample also yield this CDR3. The rearrangement links TRBV4-1 to TRBJ2-7; 7 bases are a match to TRBD1. CDR3 length equals 15 residues. Germline CDR1 MGHRA, CDR2 YSYEKL. V gave up 0 bases and J gave up 4 bases; unmatched junction bases: 6. The CDR3 loop reads CASSQDRGTAYEQYF. The CDR3 coding sequence is TGCGCCAGCAGCCAAGACCGTGGGACAGCATACGAGCAGTACTTC.